This TCR beta chain is from a study of T cells in Graves' hyperthyroidism and ophthalmopathy. It was considered stable Graves' hyperthyroidism when ophthalmopathy did not progress within 18 months. Points on this clonotype: A much larger clonotype is one base distant, so this may be a read error.

TCR beta CDR3 sequences were amplified from RNA transcripts. TCR CDR3 regions were first amplified by RT-PCR with HTBI primers. Via MiXCR, TCRdb re-called the multiplex PCR reads, giving one row per CDR3 protein. The sample contains hundreds of thousands of distinct CDR3 sequences, 14% of which appear only once. Trimming cost V 7 bases and J 2 bases, with 6 bases left between them. Germline CDR1 SEHNR, CDR2 FQNEAQ (reference sequence). The CDR3 contains 11 residues. V usage is TRBV7-9 and J usage is TRBJ2-7, with D unresolved. Sequenced input: blood. The origin of this receptor is a woman aged 18-29 years with Graves' hyperthyroidism. The CDR3 sequence is CASTTAYEQYF. For the CDR3, the DNA is TGTGCCAGCACTACGGCCTACGAGCAGTACTTC. Drawing the rest from reference TRBV7-9 and TRBJ2-7, the complete variable domain is DTGVSQNPRHKITKRGQNVTFRCDPISEHNRLYWYRQTLGQGPEFLTYFQNEAQLEKSRLLSDRFSAERPKGSFSTLEIQRTEQGDSAMYLCASTTAYEQYFGPGTRLTVT.